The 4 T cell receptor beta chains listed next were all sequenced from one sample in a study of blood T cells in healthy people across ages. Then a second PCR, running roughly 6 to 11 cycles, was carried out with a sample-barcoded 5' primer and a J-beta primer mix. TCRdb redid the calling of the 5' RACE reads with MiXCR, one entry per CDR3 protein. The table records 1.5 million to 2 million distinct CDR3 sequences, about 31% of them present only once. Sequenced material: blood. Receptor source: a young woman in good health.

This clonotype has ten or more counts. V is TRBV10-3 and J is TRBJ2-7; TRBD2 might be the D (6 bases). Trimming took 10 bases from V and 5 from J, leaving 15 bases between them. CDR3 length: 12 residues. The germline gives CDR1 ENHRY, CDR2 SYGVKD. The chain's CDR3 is CATGVRGNEQYF. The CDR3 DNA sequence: TGTGCCACGGGGGTTAGGGGAAACGAGCAGTACTTC.

The CDR3 DNA reads TGTGCCTGGAGTTTCGGACACACCTATAGCAATCAGCCCCAGCATTTT. Protein product: CAWSFGHTYSNQPQHF. This rearrangement joins TRBV30 to TRBJ1-5, with D possibly TRBD1 on 5 matching bases. The germline CDR1 and CDR2 sequences are GTSNPN and SVGIG (reference sequence). The CDR3 runs to 16 residues. Trimming took 2 bases from V and 0 from J, leaving 14 bases between them.

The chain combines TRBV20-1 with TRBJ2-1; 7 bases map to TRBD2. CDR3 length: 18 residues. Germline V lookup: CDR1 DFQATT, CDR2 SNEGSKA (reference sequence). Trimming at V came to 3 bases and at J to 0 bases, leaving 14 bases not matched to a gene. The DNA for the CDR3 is TGCAGTGCTAGCGACTCTAGCGGAGCAAGCTTCTCCTACAATGAGCAGTTCTTC. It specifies CSASDSSGASFSYNEQFF.

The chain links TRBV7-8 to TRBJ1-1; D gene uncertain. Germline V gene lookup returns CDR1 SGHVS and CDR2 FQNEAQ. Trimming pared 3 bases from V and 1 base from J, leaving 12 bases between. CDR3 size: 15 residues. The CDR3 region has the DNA TGTGCCAGCAGCTTTTTGGGATTGGGGAACACTGAAGCTTTCTTT. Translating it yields CASSFLGLGNTEAFF. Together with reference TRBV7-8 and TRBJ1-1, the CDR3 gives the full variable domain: GAGVSQSPRYKVAKRGQDVALRCDPISGHVSLFWYQQALGQGPEFLTYFQNEAQLDKSGLPSDRFFAERPEGSVSTLKIQRTQQEDSAVYLCASSFLGLGNTEAFFGQGTRLTVV.